This T cell receptor (beta chain) was recovered during a study of blood T cell repertoires in COVID-19. In the study overall: Sources were T cells, B-cell-depleted T cells, or PBMCs; the material itself was cDNA or gDNA.

Trimming removed 0 bases from V and 4 bases from J, with 14 bases in between. CDR3 size: 16 residues. Germline CDR1 and CDR2: SGHRS and YFSETQ. The assay was immunoSEQ multiplex PCR, and TCRdb's table has in-frame clones only and misses some. Of 40,000 to 65,000 clones listed, about 86% were seen once; the top ten hold roughly 10%. The J gene is TRBJ1-3, the V gene TRBV5-1; D perhaps matches TRBD1 (5 bases). Sample: peripheral blood. The receptor's source is a man aged 65-85 years with active COVID-19. The CDR3 here is CASSLGPGGSGNTIYF. DNA of the CDR3: TGCGCCAGCAGCTTGGGGCCCGGGGGTTCAGGAAACACCATATATTTT.